The 17 T cell receptor beta chains presented below share a single source sample, sequenced in a study of a mutant IDH1 vaccine in newly diagnosed glioma (dated by TCRdb to about 2021). The receptor library was made with the immunoSEQ multiplex PCR assay. Held by TCRdb, this immuneACCESS table contains in-frame sequences only and omits some clones. Under half of the omission traces to an unresolved V gene where checked; the cause of the rest is unknown. The sample table contains under 65,000 clones; only one count was recorded for approximately 80% of them. About 19% of the sample is taken by the ten largest. This specimen's time point label, interpreted: baseline, week 1 (first vaccination visit). The treatment or condition label, as the study defines it: pre-vaccination baseline after standard-of-care therapy. The sample was PBMCs, taken from a glioma patient treated with radiotherapy, temozolomide or both. The receptors shown here come from a young man with glioma.

This chain joins TRBV27 and TRBJ1-4; D is uncertain. Per the germline V gene, CDR1 is MNHEY and CDR2 is SMNVEV (reference sequence). This CDR3 has 14 residues. V was trimmed by 6 bases and J by 0 bases, leaving 8 bases between them. The CDR3 sequence: CASSPRTTNEKLFF. For the CDR3, the DNA is TGTGCCAGCAGCCCACGTACAACTAATGAAAAACTGTTTTTT.

This rearrangement joins TRBV5-1 to TRBJ1-4; tentative D call: TRBD1 (5 bases). Germline-derived CDR1 and CDR2 are SGHRS and YFSETQ. This CDR3 has 14 amino acids. The V end was cut by 5 bases, the J end by 6 bases, with 14 bases between. The CDR3 loop is CASRILQGDEKLFF. CDR3 in DNA: TGCGCCAGCAGGATACTCCAGGGAGATGAAAAACTGTTTTTT.

The J gene is TRBJ1-3, the V gene TRBV5-1, with D unresolved. Trimming removed 5 bases at V and 2 bases at J, with 8 bases between. The germline gives CDR1 SGHRS, CDR2 YFSETQ. The CDR3 is made up of 13 amino acids. CDR3 sequence reads: CASRPVTGNTIYF. The CDR3 DNA is TGCGCCAGCAGGCCCGTGACTGGAAACACCATATATTTT.

The chain is built from TRBV9 and TRBJ2-2, with 12 bases that match TRBD1. Germline-derived CDR1 and CDR2 are SGDLS and YYNGEE. The junction had 12 bases not matched to a gene; V was cut back by 4 bases and J by 11 bases. This CDR3 is 16 amino acids long. DNA for the CDR3: TGTGCCAGCAGCTTCCGGGACAGGGGGCCCAGGGCAGAGCTGTTTTTT. Protein sequence: CASSFRDRGPRAELFF.

This rearrangement joins TRBV28 to TRBJ1-5; D is possibly TRBD1 (5 bases). This CDR3 is built from 17 residues. The germline V gene encodes CDR1 MDHEN and CDR2 SYDVKM. V was shortened by 4 bases and J by 2 bases, with 18 bases between the two germline ends. The CDR3 sequence is CASSYLWGVGGNQPQHF. The CDR3 bases are TGTGCCAGCAGTTATCTGTGGGGGGTTGGGGGCAATCAGCCCCAGCATTTT.

The chain uses TRBV19 and TRBJ1-1; D call uncertain. The germline V and J ends were trimmed by 1 base and 1 base, with 10 bases remaining between them. Per the germline V gene, CDR1 is LNHDA and CDR2 is SQIVND (reference sequence). This CDR3 has 15 residues. The CDR3 nucleotides read TGTGCCAGTAGTATAGCGGGCAGACCGAACACTGAAGCTTTCTTT. Translating gives CASSIAGRPNTEAFF.

The V call is TRBV30, the J call TRBJ1-5; TRBD1 agrees at 10 bases. Germline V gene lookup returns CDR1 GTSNPN and CDR2 SVGIG (reference sequence). V lost 6 bases, J lost 4 bases, and 9 bases stayed unmatched. The CDR3 spans 15 residues. Here the CDR3 reads CACHPGQGGNQPQHF. CDR3 DNA: TGTGCCTGCCATCCTGGACAGGGGGGGAATCAGCCCCAGCATTTT. Combining the CDR3 with reference TRBV30 and TRBJ1-5 gives the whole variable domain SQTIHQWPATLVQPVGSPLSLECTVEGTSNPNLYWYRQAAGRGLQLLFYSVGIGQISSEVPQNLSASRPQDRQFILSSKKLLLSDSGFYLCACHPGQGGNQPQHFGDGTRLSIL.

The chain links TRBV27 to TRBJ2-3, with D perhaps TRBD1 or TRBD2 (6 bases each). The germline V and J ends were trimmed by 6 bases and 4 bases, with 14 bases remaining between them. Germline V gene sequence: CDR1 MNHEY, CDR2 SMNVEV (reference sequence). CDR3 length: 14 residues. The CDR3 coding sequence is TGTGCCAGCAGAAAGGGGGGTATGTCAGATACGCAGTATTTT. It is translated as CASRKGGMSDTQYF.

The rearrangement joins TRBV15 to TRBJ1-4, with TRBD1 matching over 7 bases. CDR1 and CDR2 (germline): LNHNV, YYDKDF (reference sequence). This CDR3 spans 14 amino acids. Trimming cost V 7 bases and J 8 bases; bases outside gene matches: 10. This CDR3 reads CATNPTGTGEKLFF. The CDR3 DNA is TGTGCCACCAACCCGACAGGGACTGGGGAAAAACTGTTTTTT.

This clone came up a few times. This rearrangement joins TRBV7-9 to TRBJ1-5; no reliable D call. Trimming took off 2 bases at V and 6 bases at J, with 5 bases between the two ends. CDR1 SEHNR and CDR2 FQNEAQ come from the germline V gene (reference sequence). CDR3 size: 12 residues. The CDR3 sequence: CASSLTSQPQHF. CDR3 bases: TGTGCCAGCAGCTTAACTTCTCAGCCCCAGCATTTT.

V is TRBV2 and J is TRBJ2-7; TRBD2 agrees at 14 bases. The V segment lost 3 bases and the J segment 2 bases; nucleotides outside the gene matches: 6. This CDR3 spans 17 amino acids. Looked up from germline, CDR1 is SNHLY and CDR2 is FYNNEI. In DNA form, the CDR3 reads TGTGCCAGCAGTGATAGGACTAGCGGGAGGTTCCCCTACGAGCAGTACTTC. Amino acids: CASSDRTSGRFPYEQYF.

This chain joins TRBV7-2 and TRBJ1-3; no reliable D call. Trimming left V 5 bases short and J 5 bases short, with 7 bases between. The CDR3 is made up of 12 amino acids. In germline, CDR1 is SGHTA, CDR2 FQGNSA. CDR3 protein: CASSITRNTIYF. For the CDR3, the DNA is TGTGCCAGCAGCATCACCCGAAACACCATATATTTT.

The chain employs TRBV30 and TRBJ2-3, with 7 bases matching TRBD2. The CDR3 is 13 amino acids. Germline V gene lookup returns CDR1 GTSNPN and CDR2 SVGIG (reference sequence). Germline trimming cut 4 bases from V and 1 base from J; bases unmatched to any gene: 2. CDR3 coding DNA: TGTGCCTGGATAAGCGGGGGCACAGATACGCAGTATTTT. It codes for CAWISGGTDTQYF.

This clone came up a few times. The chain recombines TRBV19 with TRBJ1-2, with a weak D call TRBD1 (5 bases). V shed 3 bases and J shed 3 bases, with 11 bases lying between them. From germline, CDR1 is LNHDA and CDR2 SQIVND (reference sequence). The CDR3 is made up of 14 amino acids. This chain's CDR3 is CASSMFGADYGYTF. The CDR3 coding sequence is TGTGCCAGTAGTATGTTCGGGGCCGACTATGGCTACACCTTC.

This rearrangement joins TRBV4-1 to TRBJ2-3, with a weak D call TRBD2 (6 bases). The CDR3 covers 15 residues. V shed 1 base and J shed 9 bases, with 17 bases lying between them. The germline V gene encodes CDR1 MGHRA and CDR2 YSYEKL. The CDR3 coding sequence is TGCGCCAGCAGCCAAGGGACCGGGACTTTCTCGACGCAGTATTTT. Its protein is CASSQGTGTFSTQYF.

This clone was observed a single time. The CDR3 spells CASSQAQTGKHEQYF. The CDR3 region has the DNA TGTGCCAGCAGCCAAGCCCAAACAGGGAAGCACGAGCAGTACTTC. This rearrangement joins TRBV4-2 to TRBJ2-7; D is possibly TRBD1 (6 bases). The V gene's germline CDR1 is LGHNA and CDR2 YNFKEQ. The CDR3 runs 15 residues. V was trimmed by 1 base and J by 5 bases, leaving 15 bases between them.

V gene TRBV25-1 combines with J gene TRBJ1-2; 11 bases are shared with TRBD1. The CDR3 spans 14 residues. Germline CDR1 reads MGHDK; CDR2 reads SYGVNS. V lost 6 bases to trimming and J lost 3 bases; unmatched junction nucleotides: 3. For the CDR3, the DNA is TGTGCCAGCAGAGGACAGGGGGCTGACTATGGCTACACCTTC. Translation gives CASRGQGADYGYTF.